This passage covers 6 T cell receptor beta chains from one sample sequenced in a study of T cells in Graves' hyperthyroidism and ophthalmopathy. Using RNA transcripts as the source, TCR beta CDR3 regions were amplified. During a first-round RT-PCR of the TCR CDR3, the HTBI primer set was used. MiXCR, applied by TCRdb to the multiplex PCR reads, yields one record per CDR3 protein. The sample consists of under 300,000 distinct CDR3 sequences, around 15% of them appearing once. The sequencing sample was made of blood. These receptors came from a woman aged 50 to 65 with Graves' hyperthyroidism that later progressed to Graves' ophthalmopathy.

About this clonotype: A much bigger clone sits one base away, suggesting this may be a read error. V and J are TRBV18 and TRBJ1-3, with a weak D call TRBD1 (5 bases). CDR1 is KGHSH and CDR2 is LQKENI in the germline V gene. The CDR3 runs 14 residues. DNA of the CDR3: TGTGCCAGCTCACCAGCAGGGTCTGGAACCACCATATATTTT. It codes for CASSPAGSGTTIYF. Looking up the rest from reference TRBV18 and TRBJ1-3 gives the full variable domain: NAGVMQNPRHLVRRRGQEARLRCSPMKGHSHVYWYRQLPEEGLKFMVYLQKENIIDESGMPKERFSAEFPKEGPSILRIQQVVRGDSAAYFCASSPAGSGTTIYFGEGSWLTVV.

Of note for this clonotype: Germline and junction disagree at one end, which may indicate a read error. The rearrangement uses TRBV2 and TRBJ2-7, with D hard to call. Germline V gives CDR1 SNHLY, CDR2 FYNNEI. The CDR3 runs to 15 residues. CDR3 sequence (DNA): TGTGCCAGTCGCGACCCTATCGGTGGGGTATACGAGCAGCACTTC. It encodes CASRDPIGGVYEQHF.

This clonotype was observed many times. The chain joins TRBV28 to TRBJ1-1, with D maybe TRBD1 (6 bases). With 6 bases removed from V and 2 bases from J, the gap between germline ends came to 19 bases. CDR3 length equals 16 residues. Germline values: CDR1 MDHEN, CDR2 SYDVKM. The CDR3 protein is CASSPERGAGNTEAFF. CDR3 nucleotide sequence: TGTGCCAGCAGCCCCGAACGGGGGGCCGGAAACACTGAAGCTTTCTTT.

This clonotype was recorded many times. The V and J genes are TRBV6-1 and TRBJ2-1; D uncertain. Trimming cost V 1 base and J 0 bases, with 7 bases left between them. Per the germline V gene, CDR1 is MNHNS and CDR2 is SASEGT. The CDR3 length is 15 residues. The CDR3 nucleotides read TGTGCCAGCAGTGAAGGGGGAAGCTCCTACAATGAGCAGTTCTTC. It is translated as CASSEGGSSYNEQFF.

At least ten counts were recorded for this clonotype. At one end, the junction sequence differs from germline, possibly due to a read error. This chain joins TRBV4-2 and TRBJ2-7, with 11 positions matching TRBD2. Germline CDR1 and CDR2: LGHNA and YNFKEQ. The CDR3 has 16 amino acids. As DNA, the CDR3 is TGTGCCAGCAGCCAAGGTAGCGGGAGGGCCTCCCACGAGCAGTACTTC. The encoded protein is CASSQGSGRASHEQYF.

J is TRBJ2-1 and V is TRBV19; 7 bases match TRBD2. CDR3 length: 12 amino acids. CDR1 and CDR2 from the germline V gene are LNHDA and SQIVND (reference sequence). V shed 5 bases, J shed 6 bases, and the junction held 1 base outside the gene matches. This CDR3 reads CASSGGSNEQFF. The CDR3 nucleotides are TGTGCCAGTAGTGGCGGGAGCAATGAGCAGTTCTTC.